This entry concerns a single TCR beta chain. The antigen remains unidentified. This sample is part of a study of cytomegalovirus exposure and HLA in healthy donors. The overall study: From HLA-typed donors, an early data release held some 91 million unique TCRs. Study-level results: Reportedly, diagnosis of cytomegalovirus status by the classifier showed high specificity and sensitivity.

V shed 3 bases, J shed 3 bases, and the junction held 4 bases outside the gene matches. CDR3 size: 13 residues. CDR1 and CDR2 from the germline V gene are SQVTM and ANQGSEA. PCR used 60 Vbeta primers and 13 Jbeta primers. Clones were sequenced by immunoSEQ multiplex PCR, and TCRdb holds only the in-frame ones, with some missing. The data hold some 170,000 clones, with around 75% observed a single time. Material for sequencing was PBMCs. The chain carries TRBV29-1 and TRBJ1-1; the match to TRBD1 covers 7 bases. This sequence originates from a woman in her 50s in good health and CMV-seropositive. CDR3 nucleotide sequence: TGCAGCGTTGACAGGGGGTTTGACACTGAAGCTTTCTTT. As protein: CSVDRGFDTEAFF.